Listed below are T cell receptor beta chains from one sample, sequenced in a study of CD8 T cells in Susac syndrome. One entry per CDR3 protein, called by TCRdb with MiXCR from the immunoSEQ multiplex PCR reads. This sample carries approximately 260,000 distinct CDR3 sequences, approximately 95% of them seen once, and the ten largest clones take roughly 0.1%. The sequencing input was CD4+ T cells from PBMCs. The receptors shown here come from a human donor with Susac syndrome. Each CDR3 is given with its conserved first and last residue. D genes are given only for firm matches. Clone size, where shown, is once, few, many, or a class for clones that have expanded.

>TRBJ1-2|-|-|12|TRBV4-2
CASSQDLNGYTF
TGTGCCAGCAGCCAGGACTTGAATGGCTACACCTTC
>TRBJ2-1|-|TRBD2|15|TRBV5-4
CASSRPGLNYNEQFF
TGTGCCAGCAGCCGGCCGGGACTAAACTACAATGAGCAGTTCTTC
>TRBJ2-1|-|-|15|TRBV9
CASSGALSANNEQFF
TGTGCCAGCAGCGGGGCCCTCAGCGCCAACAATGAGCAGTTCTTC
>TRBJ1-1|-|-|14|TRBV21-1
CATGEQGPGTEAFF
TGTGCCACAGGAGAACAGGGGCCTGGGACTGAAGCTTTCTTT
>TRBJ1-1|-|-|15|TRBV3-1
CASRPTGMMNTEAFF
TGTGCCAGCAGGCCGACAGGTATGATGAACACTGAAGCTTTCTTT
>TRBJ2-2|-|-|15|TRBV29-1
CSVIQGPRGTGELFF
TGCAGCGTTATACAGGGACCCCGTGGGACCGGGGAGCTGTTTTTT
>TRBJ1-1|-|TRBD1|15|TRBV30
CAWSNLGQADTEAFF
TGTGCCTGGAGCAACCTGGGACAGGCGGACACTGAAGCTTTCTTT
>TRBJ1-1|-|TRBD1|15|TRBV18
CASSLLRQGDTEAFF
TGTGCCAGCTCACTTCTGCGACAGGGGGACACTGAAGCTTTCTTT
>TRBJ2-5|-|TRBD2|17|TRBV4-2
CASSQSVSREAQETQYF
TGTGCCAGCAGCCAGTCTGTATCGCGGGAGGCCCAAGAGACCCAGTACTTC
>TRBJ1-2|-|TRBD1|16|TRBV9
CASSVEDRLANYGYTF
TGTGCCAGCAGCGTCGAGGACAGGTTAGCTAACTATGGCTACACCTTC
>TRBJ1-2|-|-|12|TRBV30
CAWSSQYNGYTF
TGTGCCTGGAGTAGCCAGTACAATGGCTACACCTTC
>TRBJ2-1|once|TRBD2|14|TRBV29-1
CSVEVGTSGREQFF
TGCAGCGTTGAAGTTGGCACTAGCGGGAGGGAGCAGTTCTTC
>TRBJ2-1|-|-|16|TRBV20-1
CSARDTADSAYNEQFF
TGCAGTGCTAGAGACACAGCAGACTCGGCCTACAATGAGCAGTTCTTC
>TRBJ1-2|few|-|14|TRBV6-5
CASSYSGTDYGYTF
TGTGCCAGCAGTTACTCGGGGACGGATTATGGCTACACCTTC
>TRBJ1-2|-|TRBD1|12|TRBV20-1
CSAGGQGYGYTF
TGCAGTGCTGGGGGACAGGGGTATGGCTACACCTTC
>TRBJ1-1|-|-|14|TRBV9
CASSATGSSTEAFF
TGTGCCAGCAGCGCCACAGGGTCGAGCACTGAAGCTTTCTTT
>TRBJ2-3|-|TRBD1|14|TRBV29-1
CSVAQGTYTDTQYF
TGCAGCGTGGCACAGGGGACGTACACAGATACGCAGTATTTT
>TRBJ2-7|-|-|11|TRBV20-1
CSARVLDEQYF
TGCAGTGCTAGAGTACTCGACGAGCAGTACTTC
>TRBJ2-2|-|TRBD2|13|TRBV30
CAWRSSGAGELFF
TGTGCCTGGAGGAGTAGCGGGGCCGGGGAGCTGTTTTTT
>TRBJ2-1|-|-|11|TRBV20-1
CSANLGGEQFF
TGCAGTGCTAACTTGGGGGGAGAGCAGTTCTTC
>TRBJ2-7|once|-|16|TRBV20-1
CSARDVKSGRVDEQYF
TGCAGTGCTAGAGATGTTAAGTCCGGCAGGGTGGACGAGCAGTACTTC
>TRBJ1-2|-|-|16|TRBV11-2
CASSLVGGARQNGYTF
TGTGCCAGCAGCTTAGTAGGCGGGGCAAGACAAAATGGCTACACCTTC
>TRBJ2-1|-|-|13|TRBV13
CASSLREGDEQFF
TGTGCCAGCAGCTTGAGGGAAGGGGATGAGCAGTTCTTC
>TRBJ1-1|-|-|14|TRBV7-9
CASSLVDGRTEAFF
TGTGCCAGCAGCTTAGTGGATGGCAGGACTGAAGCTTTCTTT
>TRBJ2-1|once|-|15|TRBV5-4
CASSSGHPGDNEQFF
TGTGCCAGCAGCTCGGGACATCCGGGGGACAATGAGCAGTTCTTC
>TRBJ2-3|-|-|16|TRBV29-1
CSVGGPMEASTDTQYF
TGCAGCGTTGGAGGCCCGATGGAGGCTAGCACAGATACGCAGTATTTT
>TRBJ1-2|once|-|14|TRBV15
CATSRVTSVAGYTF
TGTGCCACCAGCAGAGTGACCTCGGTGGCTGGCTACACCTTC
>TRBJ1-1|-|-|13|TRBV3-1
CASNIQGYTEAFF
TGTGCCAGCAACATACAGGGTTACACTGAAGCTTTCTTT
>TRBJ2-4|-|-|10|TRBV5-1
CALQGYIQYF
TGCGCTTTACAGGGATACATTCAGTACTTC
>TRBJ1-5|-|-|15|TRBV20-1
CSASSLSGSNQPQHF
TGCAGTGCTTCCAGCCTGTCTGGGAGCAATCAGCCCCAGCATTTT
>TRBJ1-5|-|-|14|TRBV20-1
CSALEGNSNQPQHF
TGCAGTGCTCTGGAGGGAAATAGCAATCAGCCCCAGCATTTT
>TRBJ2-2|-|TRBD2|16|TRBV20-1
CSARSGTSGTVGELFF
TGCAGTGCTAGATCCGGGACTAGCGGAACGGTCGGGGAGCTGTTTTTT
>TRBJ1-2|-|-|11|TRBV29-1
CSLQANYGYTF
TGCAGCCTGCAAGCGAACTATGGCTACACCTTC
>TRBJ2-2|-|-|17|TRBV3-1
CASSQRGFPVNTGELFF
TGTGCCAGCAGCCAAAGGGGGTTTCCAGTAAACACCGGGGAGCTGTTTTTT
>TRBJ2-1|once|-|14|TRBV11-3
CASSWGALGNEQFF
TGTGCCAGCAGTTGGGGGGCTCTTGGAAATGAGCAGTTCTTC
>TRBJ1-1|-|-|15|TRBV28
CASSFPSLGNTEAFF
TGTGCCAGCAGTTTCCCCAGCCTTGGGAACACTGAAGCTTTCTTT
>TRBJ1-2|-|TRBD1|15|TRBV7-3
CASSYRQGGNYGYTF
TGTGCCAGCAGCTACCGACAGGGCGGGAACTATGGCTACACCTTC
>TRBJ2-5|few|-|8|TRBV29-1
CSVETQYF
TGCAGCGTTGAGACCCAGTACTTC
>TRBJ2-3|-|-|12|TRBV29-1
CSWGMRTDTQYF
TGCAGCTGGGGGATGAGGACAGATACGCAGTATTTT
>TRBJ1-5|-|-|14|TRBV6-6
CASSYEGDNQPQHF
TGTGCCAGCAGTTACGAGGGAGACAATCAGCCCCAGCATTTT
>TRBJ2-7|-|-|15|TRBV28
CASSPPGTGVYEQYF
TGTGCCAGCAGTCCCCCGGGGACGGGGGTCTACGAGCAGTACTTC
>TRBJ1-5|-|-|14|TRBV3-1
CASSQAGYPQPQHF
TGTGCCAGCAGCCAAGCCGGGTATCCTCAGCCCCAGCATTTT